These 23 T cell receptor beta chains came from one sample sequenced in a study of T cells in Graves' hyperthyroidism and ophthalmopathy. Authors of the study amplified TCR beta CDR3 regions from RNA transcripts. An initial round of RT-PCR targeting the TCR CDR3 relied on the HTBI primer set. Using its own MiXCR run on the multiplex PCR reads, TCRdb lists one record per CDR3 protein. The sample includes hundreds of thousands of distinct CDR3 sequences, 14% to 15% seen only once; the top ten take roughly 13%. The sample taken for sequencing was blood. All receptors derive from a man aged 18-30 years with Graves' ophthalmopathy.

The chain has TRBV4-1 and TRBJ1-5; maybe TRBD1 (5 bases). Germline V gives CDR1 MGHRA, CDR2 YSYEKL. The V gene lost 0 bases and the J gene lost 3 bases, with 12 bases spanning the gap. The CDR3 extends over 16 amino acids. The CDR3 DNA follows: TGCGCCAGCAGCCAAGATGGGGCAGGGTACAATCAGCCCCAGCATTTT. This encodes CASSQDGAGYNQPQHF.

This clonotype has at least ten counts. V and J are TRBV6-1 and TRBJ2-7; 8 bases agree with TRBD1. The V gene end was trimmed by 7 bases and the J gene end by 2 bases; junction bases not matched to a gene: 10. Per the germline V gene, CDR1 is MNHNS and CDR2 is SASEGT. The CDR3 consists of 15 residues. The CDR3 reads CASIQNPGQAYEQYF. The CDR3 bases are TGTGCCAGCATCCAAAATCCGGGACAGGCCTACGAGCAGTACTTC.

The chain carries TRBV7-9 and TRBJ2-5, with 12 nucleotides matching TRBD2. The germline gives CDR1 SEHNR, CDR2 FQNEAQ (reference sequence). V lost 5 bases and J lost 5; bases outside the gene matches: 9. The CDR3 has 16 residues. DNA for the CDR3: TGTGCCAGCAGCCCCTACCAACTAGCGGGAGGTGAGACCCAGTACTTC. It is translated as CASSPYQLAGGETQYF.

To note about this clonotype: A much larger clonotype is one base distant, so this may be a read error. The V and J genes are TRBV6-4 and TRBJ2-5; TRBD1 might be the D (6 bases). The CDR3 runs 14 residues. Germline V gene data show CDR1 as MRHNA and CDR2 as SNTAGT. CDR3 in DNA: TGTGCCAGCAGTGAGGAGCAGGGGTTAGAGGCCCAGTACTTC. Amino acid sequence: CASSEEQGLEAQYF.

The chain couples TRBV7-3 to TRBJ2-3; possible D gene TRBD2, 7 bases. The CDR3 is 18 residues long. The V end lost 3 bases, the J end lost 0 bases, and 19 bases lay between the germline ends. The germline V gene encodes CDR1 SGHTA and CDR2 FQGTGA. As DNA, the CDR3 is TGTGCCAGCAGCTTGGCCGGGGGGCGTCTGCCTAGCACAGATACGCAGTATTTT. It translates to CASSLAGGRLPSTDTQYF.

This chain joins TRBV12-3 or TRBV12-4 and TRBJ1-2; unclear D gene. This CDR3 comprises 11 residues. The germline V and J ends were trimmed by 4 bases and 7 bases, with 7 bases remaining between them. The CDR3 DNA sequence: TGTGCCAGCAGTTCTCGTTTTGGCTACACCTTC. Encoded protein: CASSSRFGYTF.

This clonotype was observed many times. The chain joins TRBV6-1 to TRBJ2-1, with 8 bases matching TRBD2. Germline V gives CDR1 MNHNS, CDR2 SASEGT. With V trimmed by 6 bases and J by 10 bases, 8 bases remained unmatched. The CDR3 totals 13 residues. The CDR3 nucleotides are TGTGCCAGCAGCCACGGGAGGGCCAACGAGCAGTTCTTC. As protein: CASSHGRANEQFF.

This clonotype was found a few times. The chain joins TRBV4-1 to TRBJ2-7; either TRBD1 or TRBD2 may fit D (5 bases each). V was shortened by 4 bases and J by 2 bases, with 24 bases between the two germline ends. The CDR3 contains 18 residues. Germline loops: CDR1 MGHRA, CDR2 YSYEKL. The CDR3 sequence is CASSPQESGAHNPYEQYF. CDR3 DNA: TGCGCCAGCAGCCCTCAGGAATCCGGGGCGCATAACCCCTACGAGCAGTACTTC.

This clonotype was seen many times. The CDR3 nucleotides read TGTGCCAGCAGCCAAGATGTTACGGGGTTCTATGGCTACACCTTC. Translating it yields CASSQDVTGFYGYTF. The gene calls are TRBV3-1 and TRBJ1-2; no clear D gene. Germline V gene lookup returns CDR1 LGHDT and CDR2 YNNKEL (reference sequence). The CDR3 extends over 15 amino acids. V was trimmed by 0 bases and J by 4 bases, leaving 12 bases between them.

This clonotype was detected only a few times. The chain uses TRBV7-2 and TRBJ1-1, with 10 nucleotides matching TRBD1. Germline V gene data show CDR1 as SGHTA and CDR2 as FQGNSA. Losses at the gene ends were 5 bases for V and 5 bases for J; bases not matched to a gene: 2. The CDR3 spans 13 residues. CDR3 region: CASSTGQGTEAFF. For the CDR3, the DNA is TGTGCCAGCAGCACGGGACAGGGGACTGAAGCTTTCTTT.

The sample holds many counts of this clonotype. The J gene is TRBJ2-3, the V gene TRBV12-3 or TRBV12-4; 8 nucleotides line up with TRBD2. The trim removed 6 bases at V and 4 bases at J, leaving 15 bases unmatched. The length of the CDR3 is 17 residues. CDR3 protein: CASSLWGREEGPDTQYF. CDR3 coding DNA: TGTGCCAGCAGCCTCTGGGGGCGGGAGGAAGGGCCAGATACGCAGTATTTT.

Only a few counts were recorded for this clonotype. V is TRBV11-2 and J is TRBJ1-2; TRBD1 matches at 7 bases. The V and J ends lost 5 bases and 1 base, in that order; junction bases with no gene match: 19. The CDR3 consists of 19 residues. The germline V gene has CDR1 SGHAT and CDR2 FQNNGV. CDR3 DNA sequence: TGTGCCAGCAGCCGGGGGGGCGTTGACAGGGTCGATCATAACTATGGCTACACCTTC. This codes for CASSRGGVDRVDHNYGYTF.

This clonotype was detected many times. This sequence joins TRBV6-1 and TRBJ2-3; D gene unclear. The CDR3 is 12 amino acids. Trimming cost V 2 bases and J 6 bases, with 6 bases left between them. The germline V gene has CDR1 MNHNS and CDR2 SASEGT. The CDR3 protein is CASSELSDTQYF. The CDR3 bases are TGTGCCAGCAGTGAACTGTCGGATACGCAGTATTTT.

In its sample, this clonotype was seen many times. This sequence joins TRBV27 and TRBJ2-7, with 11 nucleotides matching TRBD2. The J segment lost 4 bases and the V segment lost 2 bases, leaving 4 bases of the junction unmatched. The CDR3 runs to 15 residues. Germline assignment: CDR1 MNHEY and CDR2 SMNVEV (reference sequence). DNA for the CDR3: TGTGCCAGCAGTTTAGGGACTAGCGGACAATACGAGCAGTACTTC. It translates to CASSLGTSGQYEQYF.

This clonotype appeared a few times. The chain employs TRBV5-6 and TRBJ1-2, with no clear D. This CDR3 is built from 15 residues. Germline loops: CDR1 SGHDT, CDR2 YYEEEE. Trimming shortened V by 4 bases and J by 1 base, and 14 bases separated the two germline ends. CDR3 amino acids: CASSAEGGINYGYTF. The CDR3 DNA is TGTGCCAGCAGCGCGGAGGGAGGGATTAACTATGGCTACACCTTC.

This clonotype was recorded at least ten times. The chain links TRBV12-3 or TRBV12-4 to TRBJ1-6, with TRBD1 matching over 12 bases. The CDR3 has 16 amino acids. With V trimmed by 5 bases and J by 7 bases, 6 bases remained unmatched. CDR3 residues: CASSPGQGARNSPLHF. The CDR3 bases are TGTGCCAGCAGTCCGGGACAGGGGGCTAGGAATTCACCCCTCCACTTT.

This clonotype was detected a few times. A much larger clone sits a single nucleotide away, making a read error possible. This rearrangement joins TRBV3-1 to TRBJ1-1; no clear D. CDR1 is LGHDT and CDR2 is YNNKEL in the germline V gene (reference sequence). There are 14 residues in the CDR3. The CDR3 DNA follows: TGTGCCGGCAGCCGAGGGCGGGAGAGAACTGAAGCTTTCTTT. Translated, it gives CAGSRGRERTEAFF. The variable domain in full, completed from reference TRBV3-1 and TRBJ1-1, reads DTAVSQTPKYLVTQMGNDKSIKCEQNLGHDTMYWYKQDSKKFLKIMFSYNNKELIINETVPNRFSPKSPDKAHLNLHINSLELGDSAVYFCAGSRGRERTEAFFGQGTRLTVV.

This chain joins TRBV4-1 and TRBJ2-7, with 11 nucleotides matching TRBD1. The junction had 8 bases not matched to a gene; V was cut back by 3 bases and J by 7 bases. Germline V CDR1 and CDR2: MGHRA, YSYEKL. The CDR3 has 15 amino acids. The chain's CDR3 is CASSQTGQGAREQYF. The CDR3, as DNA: TGCGCCAGCAGCCAGACAGGACAGGGGGCTAGGGAGCAGTACTTC.

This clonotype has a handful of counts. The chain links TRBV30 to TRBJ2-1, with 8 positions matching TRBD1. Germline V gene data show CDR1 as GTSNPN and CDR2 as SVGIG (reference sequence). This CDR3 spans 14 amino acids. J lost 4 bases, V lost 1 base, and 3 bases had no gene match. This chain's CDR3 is CAWSDWTGYNEQFF. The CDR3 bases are TGTGCCTGGAGTGACTGGACAGGGTACAATGAGCAGTTCTTC.

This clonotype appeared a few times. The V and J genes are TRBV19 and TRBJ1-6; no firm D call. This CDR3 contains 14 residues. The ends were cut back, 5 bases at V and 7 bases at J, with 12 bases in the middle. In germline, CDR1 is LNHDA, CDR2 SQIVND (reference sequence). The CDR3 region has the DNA TGTGCCAGTAGTCTTCCCGTTGGGAATTCACCCCTCCACTTT. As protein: CASSLPVGNSPLHF. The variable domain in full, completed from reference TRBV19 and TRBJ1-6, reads DGGITQSPKYLFRKEGQNVTLSCEQNLNHDAMYWYRQDPGQGLRLIYYSQIVNDFQKGDIAEGYSVSREKKESFPLTVTSAQKNPTAFYLCASSLPVGNSPLHFGNGTRLTVT.

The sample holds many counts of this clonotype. CDR3 residues: CASSRPFTDTQYF. The CDR3 nucleotides are TGTGCCAGCAGCAGACCGTTCACAGATACGCAGTATTTT. The rearrangement uses TRBV11-1 and TRBJ2-3; D call uncertain. Trimming stripped 5 bases from V and 2 bases from J, with 8 bases between. This CDR3 has 13 amino acids. Germline V gives CDR1 SGHAT, CDR2 FQDESV (reference sequence).

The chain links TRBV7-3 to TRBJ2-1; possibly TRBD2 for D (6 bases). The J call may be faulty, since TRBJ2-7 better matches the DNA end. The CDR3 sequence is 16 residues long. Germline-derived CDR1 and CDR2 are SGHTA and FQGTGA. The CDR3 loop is CASSLTLATSYNEQYF. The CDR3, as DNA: TGTGCCAGCAGCTTAACTCTAGCGACCTCCTACAATGAGCAGTACTTC.

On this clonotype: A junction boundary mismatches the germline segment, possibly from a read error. CDR3: CASSVVASGGATDTRYF. The CDR3 nucleotides are TGTGCCAGCAGCGTAGTCGCTAGCGGGGGGGCCACAGATACGCGGTATTTT. The chain carries TRBV9 and TRBJ2-3; 12 bases are a match to TRBD2. The CDR3 consists of 17 residues. Germline CDR1 and CDR2: SGDLS and YYNGEE.